A single sample gave rise to the 24 T cell receptor beta chains below, sequenced in a study of blood T cell repertoires in COVID-19. The data were produced by immunoSEQ multiplex PCR, yet TCRdb's version contains in-frame clones alone and is incomplete. In the table there are about 100,000 clones, over 80% of which are singletons. What was sequenced was peripheral blood. The source is a man aged 50 or older with acute or convalescent COVID-19.

The J gene is TRBJ2-1, the V gene TRBV5-1, with 14 bases aligning to TRBD2. Germline V gene data show CDR1 as SGHRS and CDR2 as YFSETQ. V was clipped by 3 bases and J by 9 bases; unmatched bases: 8. This CDR3 spans 16 amino acids. CDR3 coding DNA: TGCGCCAGCAGCTCCCAGACTAGCGGGGGGGCTGCTGAGCAGTTCTTC. It codes for CASSSQTSGGAAEQFF.

The V gene is TRBV30, the J gene TRBJ1-2, with 8 bases aligning to TRBD1. The V gene end was trimmed by 4 bases and the J gene end by 2 bases; junction bases not matched to a gene: 6. This CDR3 has 14 residues. Looked up from germline, CDR1 is GTSNPN and CDR2 is SVGIG (reference sequence). CDR3 protein: CAWKRRQGNYGYTF. For the CDR3, the DNA is TGTGCCTGGAAACGAAGACAGGGGAACTATGGCTACACCTTC.

The chain combines TRBV5-4 with TRBJ1-1; the match to TRBD1 covers 7 bases. Germline V lookup: CDR1 SGHNT, CDR2 YYREEE (reference sequence). CDR3 length equals 16 residues. V shed 0 bases and J 4 bases; nucleotides not matched to a gene: 9. CDR3 protein: CASSLGLTGVGTEAFF. The CDR3 nucleotides read TGTGCCAGCAGCTTGGGCCTTACAGGGGTCGGCACTGAAGCTTTCTTT. Together with reference TRBV5-4 and TRBJ1-1, the CDR3 gives the full variable domain: ETGVTQSPTHLIKTRGQQVTLRCSSQSGHNTVSWYQQALGQGPQFIFQYYREEENGRGNFPPRFSGLQFPNYSSELNVNALELDDSALYLCASSLGLTGVGTEAFFGQGTRLTVV.

J is TRBJ2-3 and V is TRBV11-3; 8 nucleotides line up with TRBD2. V lost 5 bases, J lost 4 bases, and 11 bases stayed unmatched. The CDR3 runs 16 residues. Germline V lookup: CDR1 SGHNT, CDR2 YENEEA. CDR3 in DNA: TGTGCCAGCAGCGAGCTCACTAGCGGTTGGGCAGATACGCAGTATTTT. Encoded protein: CASSELTSGWADTQYF.

With regard to this clone: One end of the junction fails to match germline, which may point to a read error. This sequence joins TRBV12-3 or TRBV12-4 and TRBJ2-3, with 7 nucleotides matching TRBD1. This CDR3 has 11 amino acids. CDR3 DNA sequence: TGTGCCAGCAGTTTAAGGGGGCCCCGTGATTTT. As protein: CASSLRGPRDF.

The chain couples TRBV2 to TRBJ1-3; TRBD1 aligns across 7 bases. CDR1 is SNHLY and CDR2 is FYNNEI in the germline V gene. CDR3 length: 18 residues. V was clipped by 3 bases and J by 0 bases; unmatched bases: 11. In nucleotides, the CDR3 is TGTGCCAGCAGTGATACCGGGACAGTAATTACCTCTGGAAACACCATATATTTT. Translating gives CASSDTGTVITSGNTIYF.

This clone has just one count. V is TRBV15 and J is TRBJ1-1, with unresolved D. The ends were cut back, 1 base at V and 4 bases at J, with 13 bases in the middle. Germline V lookup: CDR1 LNHNV, CDR2 YYDKDF (reference sequence). The CDR3 spans 15 residues. The CDR3 coding sequence is TGTGCCACCAGCAGAGCATGGGCCCTGGGCACTGAAGCTTTCTTT. Translating gives CATSRAWALGTEAFF.

The chain employs TRBV19 and TRBJ1-1; TRBD1 agrees at 8 bases. Germline V gene sequence: CDR1 LNHDA, CDR2 SQIVND (reference sequence). The CDR3 consists of 13 residues. V lost 9 bases and J lost 4; bases outside the gene matches: 7. DNA for the CDR3: TGTGCCAGCCGGACAGGGTTGGGCACTGAAGCTTTCTTT. Translation: CASRTGLGTEAFF.

The V call is TRBV2, the J call TRBJ1-5; D unresolved. V lost 8 bases and J 10 bases, leaving 12 bases between the germline ends. Germline loops: CDR1 SNHLY, CDR2 FYNNEI. CDR3 size: 11 residues. As DNA, the CDR3 is TGTGCCAGCCGAGACGGGGATCCCCAGCATTTT. It codes for CASRDGDPQHF. The full variable domain, completed using reference TRBV2 and TRBJ1-5, is EPEVTQTPSHQVTQMGQEVILRCVPISNHLYFYWYRQILGQKVEFLVSFYNNEISEKSEIFDDQFSVERPDGSNFTLKIRSTKLEDSAMYFCASRDGDPQHFGDGTRLSIL.

V and J are TRBV18 and TRBJ1-2; D perhaps matches TRBD1 (5 bases). This CDR3 contains 16 residues. CDR1 is KGHSH, CDR2 LQKENI, per germline. V lost 2 bases, J lost 6 bases, and 19 bases lay in between. CDR3 nucleotide sequence: TGTGCCAGCTCACCATCCAAAGACAGCGCCCATAATGGCTACACCTTC. This codes for CASSPSKDSAHNGYTF. Looking up the rest from reference TRBV18 and TRBJ1-2 gives the full variable domain: NAGVMQNPRHLVRRRGQEARLRCSPMKGHSHVYWYRQLPEEGLKFMVYLQKENIIDESGMPKERFSAEFPKEGPSILRIQQVVRGDSAAYFCASSPSKDSAHNGYTFGSGTRLTVV.

The rearrangement joins TRBV9 to TRBJ2-5; 13 bases are a match to TRBD2. CDR3 length equals 15 residues. CDR1 and CDR2 (germline): SGDLS, YYNGEE. The trim removed 2 bases at V and 5 bases at J, leaving 3 bases unmatched. CDR3 sequence: CASSVGLAGAETQYF. As DNA, the CDR3 is TGTGCCAGCAGCGTTGGACTAGCGGGGGCGGAGACCCAGTACTTC.

On this clone itself: Other nucleotide sequences from this sample produce the same CDR3. The chain employs TRBV6-2 or TRBV6-3 and TRBJ2-3; weak D call: TRBD2 (6 bases). Trimming took 4 bases from V and 6 from J, leaving 14 bases between them. Looked up from germline, CDR1 is MNHEY and CDR2 is SVGEGT. This CDR3 has 14 amino acids. For the CDR3, the DNA is TGTGCCAGCAGTTCCTGGGGGGTTTTGGATACGCAGTATTTT. Translating it yields CASSSWGVLDTQYF.

The chain is built from TRBV27 and TRBJ1-1; no clear D. Looked up from germline, CDR1 is MNHEY and CDR2 is SMNVEV (reference sequence). Trimming removed 9 bases at V and 5 bases at J, with 13 bases between. There are 12 residues in the CDR3. The CDR3 sequence: CASLYGKTEAFF. CDR3 DNA sequence: TGTGCCAGTCTATACGGGAAAACTGAAGCTTTCTTT.

Worth noting for this clone: Additional DNA sequences in this sample encode the identical CDR3. The V and J genes are TRBV28 and TRBJ2-7; possibly TRBD1 for D (6 bases). The CDR3 spans 12 residues. With 6 bases removed from V and 4 bases from J, the gap between germline ends came to 10 bases. Germline V gene sequence: CDR1 MDHEN, CDR2 SYDVKM. CDR3 in DNA: TGTGCCAGCAGCGAACAGGGTTACGAGCAGTACTTC. It yields the protein CASSEQGYEQYF.

As DNA, the CDR3 is TGTGCCAGCAGTAAAACACAGGGGGCAGGCTATGGCTACACCTTC. It encodes CASSKTQGAGYGYTF. V gene TRBV6-5 combines with J gene TRBJ1-2; TRBD1 matches 9 bases. Germline lookup yields CDR1 MNHEY and CDR2 SVGAGI. Unmatched junction bases numbered 8, after V lost 5 bases and J lost 4 bases. The CDR3 runs 15 residues.

The J gene is TRBJ2-2, the V gene TRBV10-3; D is possibly TRBD2 (6 bases). V shed 2 bases and J shed 5 bases, with 12 bases lying between them. This CDR3 comprises 15 residues. The germline V gene has CDR1 ENHRY and CDR2 SYGVKD. This CDR3 reads CAISERASDTGELFF. As DNA, the CDR3 is TGTGCCATCAGTGAGCGGGCTAGCGATACCGGGGAGCTGTTTTTT.

The chain has TRBV11-3 and TRBJ2-1; 12 bases agree with TRBD1. The ends lost 5 bases at V and 7 bases at J; junction bases unmatched: 6. The germline gives CDR1 SGHNT, CDR2 YENEEA. This CDR3 comprises 15 residues. CDR3 DNA sequence: TGTGCCAGCAGCGCCGGGACAGGGGGCTCAAATGAGCAGTTCTTC. The encoded protein is CASSAGTGGSNEQFF.

The V and J genes are TRBV2 and TRBJ1-5; maybe TRBD1 (5 bases). The germline V gene has CDR1 SNHLY and CDR2 FYNNEI. The CDR3 is 16 amino acids. V was pared by 10 bases and J by 0 bases, with 19 bases between. CDR3 bases: TGTGCCATTGGGGGGGGGATTGGCTATAGCAATCAGCCCCAGCATTTT. Translation gives CAIGGGIGYSNQPQHF.

The chain uses TRBV19 and TRBJ1-2, with D unclear. The germline V gene encodes CDR1 LNHDA and CDR2 SQIVND (reference sequence). The CDR3 is made up of 13 amino acids. Trimming stripped 9 bases from V and 1 base from J, with 12 bases between. Here the CDR3 DNA reads TGTGCCAGCGTTCGGGGTCTTAACTATGGCTACACCTTC. It yields the protein CASVRGLNYGYTF.

The J gene is TRBJ2-2, the V gene TRBV2; D is unclear. Between the trimmed V and J ends, which lost 3 bases and 4 bases, there was a span of 6 bases. There are 13 residues in the CDR3. The germline V gene has CDR1 SNHLY and CDR2 FYNNEI. This CDR3 is CASSDSGTGELFF. In nucleotides, the CDR3 is TGTGCCAGCAGTGACTCAGGCACCGGGGAGCTGTTTTTT.

The chain uses TRBV6-4 and TRBJ1-5; tentative D call: TRBD1 (5 bases). The V end lost 3 bases, the J end lost 4 bases, and 13 bases lay between the germline ends. CDR3 length equals 15 residues. Looked up from germline, CDR1 is MRHNA and CDR2 is SNTAGT. The CDR3 DNA reads as TGTGCCAGCAGTGAGGTGCAGGGCCCAAATCAGCCCCAGCATTTT. Translated, it gives CASSEVQGPNQPQHF.

The V call is TRBV19, the J call TRBJ1-2; possibly TRBD1 for D (6 bases). Germline assignment: CDR1 LNHDA and CDR2 SQIVND (reference sequence). The CDR3 is 12 residues long. V gave up 6 bases and J gave up 8 bases, with 13 bases separating them. Written as DNA, the CDR3 is TGTGCCAGTAGCCAGCGGGGGCAGGGCTACACCTTC. Encoded protein: CASSQRGQGYTF.

This chain uses TRBV11-3 with TRBJ1-1; D unclear. The germline gives CDR1 SGHNT, CDR2 YENEEA. The CDR3 has 13 amino acids. V was shortened by 4 bases and J by 4 bases, with 10 bases between the two germline ends. This CDR3 is CASSSQFGTEAFF. The CDR3, as DNA: TGTGCCAGCAGCTCTCAGTTTGGCACTGAAGCTTTCTTT.

This clone has only one observation. The V and J genes are TRBV6-5 and TRBJ1-1, with TRBD1 identical over 9 bases. V lost 6 bases and J lost 5; bases outside the gene matches: 4. The CDR3 runs to 13 residues. The germline gives CDR1 MNHEY, CDR2 SVGAGI. The chain's CDR3 is CASRGQGTTEAFF. The CDR3 region has the DNA TGTGCCAGCAGAGGACAGGGGACGACTGAAGCTTTCTTT.